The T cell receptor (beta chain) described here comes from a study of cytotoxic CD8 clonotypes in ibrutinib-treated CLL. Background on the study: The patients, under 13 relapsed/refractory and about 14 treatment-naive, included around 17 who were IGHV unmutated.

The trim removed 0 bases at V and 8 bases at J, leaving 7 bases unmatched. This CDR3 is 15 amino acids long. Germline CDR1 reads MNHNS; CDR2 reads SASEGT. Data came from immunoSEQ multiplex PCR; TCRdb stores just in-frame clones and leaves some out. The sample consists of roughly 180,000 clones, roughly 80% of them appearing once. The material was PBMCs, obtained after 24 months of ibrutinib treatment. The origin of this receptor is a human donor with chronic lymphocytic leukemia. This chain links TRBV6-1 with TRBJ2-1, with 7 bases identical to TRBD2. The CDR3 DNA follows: TGTGCCAGCAGTGAAGCATCGGGGGGTAGGGATGAGCAGTTCTTC. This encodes CASSEASGGRDEQFF.